Presented here are 2 T cell receptor beta chains from one specimen sequenced in a study of CD4 T cell repertoires in COVID-19. Assay used: immunoSEQ multiplex PCR; TCRdb lists only in-frame clones, some missing. The repertoire holds some 71,000 clones, with 80% to 90% as singletons. Sequences were derived from CD4+ T cells from peripheral blood, sampled after recovery from COVID-19. The receptors stem from a human donor who had COVID-19.

The rearrangement uses TRBV4-1 and TRBJ1-5; D is undetermined. The CDR3 runs 14 residues. Per germline, CDR1 MGHRA and CDR2 YSYEKL. Trimming pared 3 bases from V and 9 bases from J, leaving 15 bases between. The CDR3 coding sequence is TGCGCCAGCAGCCAGGGTAGTTGGGAGGGGCCCCAGCATTTT. It yields the protein CASSQGSWEGPQHF.

The count of this clone is one. The rearrangement links TRBV24-1 to TRBJ2-7; 10 bases fit TRBD1. This CDR3 is 17 amino acids long. J lost 6 bases, V lost 3 bases, and 13 bases had no gene match. The germline gives CDR1 KGHDR, CDR2 SFDVKD. The CDR3 sequence: CATSDPWGDRGSGEQYF. In nucleotides, the CDR3 is TGTGCCACCAGTGATCCATGGGGGGACAGGGGATCGGGCGAGCAGTACTTC.